Shown below are 2 T cell receptor beta chains from a single sample sequenced in a study of blood T cell repertoires in COVID-19. Using immunoSEQ multiplex PCR, the repertoire was profiled, and TCRdb retains in-frame clones only, with some absent. The profile shows 200,000 or so clones, 81% of them singletons. Sequencing input: peripheral blood. These receptors were taken from a woman over 75 with COVID-19, enrolled during active disease.

The chain joins TRBV12-3 or TRBV12-4 to TRBJ1-3; D is ambiguous. V lost 4 bases and J lost 2, with 6 bases in between. CDR3 length: 13 amino acids. The CDR3 sequence is CASSYSAGNTIYF. DNA of the CDR3: TGTGCCAGCAGTTACTCGGCTGGAAACACCATATATTTT.

This rearrangement joins TRBV11-2 to TRBJ1-2, with 9 positions matching TRBD1. This CDR3 has 16 amino acids. The V gene's germline CDR1 is SGHAT and CDR2 FQNNGV. Losses at the gene ends were 5 bases for V and 7 bases for J; bases not matched to a gene: 14. CDR3 sequence (DNA): TGTGCCAGCAGCCCCAATTCGGGACAGGGAAGCGGTGGCTACACCTTC. It codes for CASSPNSGQGSGGYTF.